The source of this T cell receptor (beta chain) is a study of cytomegalovirus exposure and HLA in healthy donors. Study-wide results and caveats: TCR beta V- and J-gene trimming was later associated with a missense DCLRE1C variant.

A note on this clone: The antigen remains unidentified.

V was trimmed by 1 base and J by 2 bases, leaving 4 bases between them. There are 13 residues in the CDR3. The V gene's germline CDR1 is SGDLS and CDR2 YYNGEE. Amplification used 60 Vbeta primers and 13 Jbeta primers. Clones were read by immunoSEQ multiplex PCR, and TCRdb kept only the in-frame ones, dropping some. The sample gives hundreds of thousands of clones, around 89% of which show up once; approximately 1% is in the top ten. The receptor was isolated from a woman between 18 and 30 years old in good health and CMV-seronegative. The sample comprised PBMCs. This chain connects TRBV9 to TRBJ1-3; D is unresolved. The CDR3 loop is CASSVSTGNTIYF. The CDR3 region has the DNA TGTGCCAGCAGCGTATCAACTGGAAACACCATATATTTT.